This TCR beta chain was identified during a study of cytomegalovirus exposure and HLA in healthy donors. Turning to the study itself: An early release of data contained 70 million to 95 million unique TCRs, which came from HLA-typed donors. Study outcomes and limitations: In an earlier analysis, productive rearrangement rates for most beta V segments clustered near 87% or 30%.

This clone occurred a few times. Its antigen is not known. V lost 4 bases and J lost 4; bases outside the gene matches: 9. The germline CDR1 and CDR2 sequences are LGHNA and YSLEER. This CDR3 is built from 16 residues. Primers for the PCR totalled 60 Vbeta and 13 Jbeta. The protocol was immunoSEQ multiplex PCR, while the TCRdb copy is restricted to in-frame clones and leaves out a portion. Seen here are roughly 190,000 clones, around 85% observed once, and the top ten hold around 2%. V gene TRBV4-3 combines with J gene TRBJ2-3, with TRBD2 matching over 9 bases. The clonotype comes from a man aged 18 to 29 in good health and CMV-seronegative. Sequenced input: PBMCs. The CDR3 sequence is CASSRGAGGHADTQYF. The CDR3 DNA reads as TGCGCCAGCAGCCGAGGAGCGGGAGGTCATGCAGATACGCAGTATTTT.